The source of this T cell receptor (beta chain) is a study of T cell changes during pregnancy in multiple sclerosis. Generated by immunoSEQ multiplex PCR, the TCRdb table keeps only in-frame clones and is missing some. This table holds around 100,000 clones, approximately 94% found once. This specimen was peripheral blood, taken before pregnancy. This sequence was found in a female donor with multiple sclerosis, enrolled in a pregnancy study.

In DNA, the CDR3 is TGTGCCAGCAGCATGACCGGGACAGGGGACACTGAAGCTTTCTTT. Its protein product is CASSMTGTGDTEAFF. The chain combines TRBV9 with TRBJ1-1, with 10 nucleotides matching TRBD1. Germline assignment: CDR1 SGDLS and CDR2 YYNGEE. V dropped 4 bases and J dropped 3; count of bases not matched to a gene: 6. The CDR3 extends over 15 amino acids. The variable domain in full, with the rest retrieved from reference TRBV9 and TRBJ1-1, is DSGVTQTPKHLITATGQRVTLRCSPRSGDLSVYWYQQSLDQGLQFLIQYYNGEERAKGNILERFSAQQFPDLHSELNLSSLELGDSALYFCASSMTGTGDTEAFFGQGTRLTVV.